These 23 T cell receptor beta chains were all obtained from the same sample, sequenced in a study of beta chain features in type 1 diabetes. Since all of the isolated RNA was reverse transcribed, expressed TCRB transcripts were what got sequenced. Here immunoSEQ multiplex PCR was the method, and the copy in TCRdb shows in-frame clones only, minus some. The data contain 450,000 or so clones, roughly an eighth of them singletons. Source material: naive CD4+ T cells from blood. The receptor set was obtained from a young woman in good health.

This clone was observed a handful of times. The chain has TRBV29-1 and TRBJ2-5, with D possibly matching TRBD2 (5 bases). V was pared by 7 bases and J by 0 bases, with 15 bases between. This CDR3 is built from 14 residues. CDR1 is SQVTM and CDR2 is ANQGSEA in the germline V gene. Here the CDR3 reads CSAQRGEYQETQYF. The CDR3 DNA reads as TGCAGCGCCCAACGGGGAGAGTACCAAGAGACCCAGTACTTC.

V is TRBV21-1 and J is TRBJ2-1; TRBD2 reflects the table's D call only, with no check against the DNA. TRBV21-1 is a pseudogene locus. The CDR3 consists of 18 residues. The CDR3 sequence is CASSKRPGGLAGLNEQFF. In nucleotides, the CDR3 is TGTGCCAGCAGCAAGCGCCCCGGGGGACTAGCGGGATTAAATGAGCAGTTCTTC.

This clone was recorded a few times. The CDR3 DNA is TGCGCCAGCAGCCAAGGAGTTAGGTCAGGCAGCACAGATACGCAGTATTTT. This translates into CASSQGVRSGSTDTQYF. This chain joins TRBV4-3 and TRBJ2-3; D gene ambiguous. Looked up from germline, CDR1 is LGHNA and CDR2 is YSLEER. The CDR3 runs to 17 residues. Trimming pared 1 base from V and 0 bases from J, leaving 14 bases between.

This sequence joins TRBV7-9 and TRBJ1-1; 7 positions match TRBD1. After removal of 1 base from V and 0 bases from J, the junction contained 14 bases not matched to a gene. This CDR3 is built from 19 residues. The germline CDR1 and CDR2 sequences are SEHNR and FQNEAQ (reference sequence). The CDR3 DNA reads TGTGCCAGCAGCTTAGTAGGGGCGACAGGGATTCGGATGAACACTGAAGCTTTCTTT. Protein: CASSLVGATGIRMNTEAFF. The entire variable domain, with the rest obtained from reference TRBV7-9 and TRBJ1-1, is as follows: DTGVSQNPRHKITKRGQNVTFRCDPISEHNRLYWYRQTLGQGPEFLTYFQNEAQLEKSRLLSDRFSAERPKGSFSTLEIQRTEQGDSAMYLCASSLVGATGIRMNTEAFFGQGTRLTVV.

V usage is TRBV7-3 and J usage is TRBJ2-1, with TRBD2 identical over 14 bases. There are 16 residues in the CDR3. With V trimmed by 5 bases and J by 9 bases, 9 bases remained unmatched. Germline V gene lookup returns CDR1 SGHTA and CDR2 FQGTGA. The CDR3, as DNA: TGTGCCAGCAGCCAAACCGGGACTAGCGGGAGAGGTGAGCAGTTCTTC. This gives the protein CASSQTGTSGRGEQFF.

The V call is TRBV9, the J call TRBJ2-5; no definite D call. The CDR3 is made up of 13 amino acids. Germline values: CDR1 SGDLS, CDR2 YYNGEE. The ends were cut back, 0 bases at V and 6 bases at J, with 9 bases in the middle. The chain's CDR3 is CASSVDRLQTQYF. CDR3 bases: TGTGCCAGCAGCGTAGATCGATTACAGACCCAGTACTTC.

The gene calls are TRBV6-6 and TRBJ2-2; 9 bases match TRBD1. V trimming: 0 bases; J trimming: 5 bases; junction bases outside the gene matches: 4. The CDR3 extends over 16 amino acids. Looked up from germline, CDR1 is MNHNY and CDR2 is SVGAGI (reference sequence). The CDR3 DNA is TGTGCCAGCAGTTACTCAGGGACAGGGTCTACCGGGGAGCTGTTTTTT. Protein product: CASSYSGTGSTGELFF.

This clone was observed a handful of times. The chain combines TRBV13 with TRBJ2-6; D is undetermined. This CDR3 comprises 15 residues. The germline V and J ends were trimmed by 4 bases and 2 bases, with 9 bases remaining between them. The germline CDR1 and CDR2 sequences are PRHDT and FYEKMQ (reference sequence). The CDR3 here is CASSSRSTGANVLTF. CDR3 sequence (DNA): TGTGCCAGCAGCTCCCGGTCTACTGGGGCCAACGTCCTGACTTTC.

This sequence joins TRBV10-3 and TRBJ2-1; D perhaps matches TRBD1 (5 bases). Germline V CDR1 and CDR2: ENHRY, SYGVKD. This CDR3 comprises 13 residues. Trimming left V 0 bases short and J 10 bases short, with 10 bases between. CDR3: CAISESQGREQFF. DNA of the CDR3: TGTGCCATCAGTGAGTCCCAGGGCAGAGAGCAGTTCTTC.

In this sample, this clone turned up a few times. The J gene is TRBJ2-3, the V gene TRBV7-8; 7 bases align to TRBD2. Per the germline V gene, CDR1 is SGHVS and CDR2 is FQNEAQ. Trimming cost V 5 bases and J 0 bases; bases outside gene matches: 5. The CDR3 is 15 residues long. The CDR3 region is CASSPRGSSTDTQYF. CDR3 nucleotide sequence: TGTGCCAGCAGCCCGCGGGGGTCGAGCACAGATACGCAGTATTTT.

To note about this clone: Different DNA sequences within this sample yield the same CDR3. V usage is TRBV9 and J usage is TRBJ2-3; TRBD1 might be the D (6 bases). This CDR3 region has 14 residues. V lost 4 bases to trimming and J lost 1 base, with 10 bases between them. Germline CDR1 SGDLS, CDR2 YYNGEE. The CDR3 DNA reads TGTGCCAGCAGCCCTCGGACAGGCACAGATACGCAGTATTTT. It is translated as CASSPRTGTDTQYF.

V and J are TRBV11-3 and TRBJ2-1; 7 bases are a match to TRBD1. Unmatched junction bases numbered 6, after V lost 5 bases and J lost 2 bases. The CDR3 extends over 15 amino acids. Germline loops: CDR1 SGHNT, CDR2 YENEEA. CDR3 loop: CASSKGQVPYNEQFF. As DNA, the CDR3 is TGTGCCAGCAGCAAAGGACAGGTGCCCTACAATGAGCAGTTCTTC.

With regard to this clone: Other nucleotide sequences in the sample specify the same CDR3. V is TRBV9 and J is TRBJ2-7; tentative D call: TRBD1 (6 bases). This CDR3 is 14 amino acids long. Trimming removed 0 bases at V and 3 bases at J, with 10 bases between. The germline CDR1 and CDR2 sequences are SGDLS and YYNGEE. For the CDR3, the DNA is TGTGCCAGCAGCGTAGCTACAGGGAGCTACGAGCAGTACTTC. It codes for CASSVATGSYEQYF.

This clone came up a few times. The rearrangement uses TRBV28 and TRBJ2-7; 10 nucleotides align to TRBD1. In germline, CDR1 is MDHEN, CDR2 SYDVKM. V was pared by 7 bases and J by 9 bases, with 12 bases of the junction left unmatched. The CDR3 has 14 residues. The CDR3 DNA reads as TGTGCCAGCAATCGACAGGGGGCGTTTGAGGTGCAGTACGTC. Translating it yields CASNRQGAFEVQYV.

Remarks on this clone: Other nucleotide sequences from this sample produce the same CDR3. V and J are TRBV15 and TRBJ2-1, with TRBD2 matching 8 bases. V lost 5 bases and J lost 10; bases outside the gene matches: 19. The CDR3 totals 17 residues. Germline lookup yields CDR1 LNHNV and CDR2 YYDKDF (reference sequence). Here the CDR3 DNA reads TGTGCCACCAGCCCCAGCGGGAGAGGAACTATAGGCGGGGAGCAGTTCTTC. Its translation is CATSPSGRGTIGGEQFF.

CDR3 region: CASSNRGGTEAFF. For the CDR3, the DNA is TGTGCCAGTAGTAACAGGGGCGGCACTGAAGCTTTCTTT. The rearrangement links TRBV19 to TRBJ1-1; 7 positions agree with TRBD1. V trimming: 4 bases; J trimming: 4 bases; junction bases outside the gene matches: 3. CDR1 LNHDA and CDR2 SQIVND come from the germline V gene (reference sequence). CDR3 length equals 13 residues.

The rearrangement uses TRBV11-3 and TRBJ2-1; 8 bases agree with TRBD2. Losses at the gene ends were 6 bases for V and 1 base for J; bases not matched to a gene: 8. This CDR3 has 16 amino acids. CDR1 is SGHNT, CDR2 YENEEA, per germline. CDR3 nucleotides: TGTGCCAGCAGACCCCCGAGCGGGAGTTCCTACAATGAGCAGTTCTTC. It encodes CASRPPSGSSYNEQFF.

A few counts support this clone. The chain carries TRBV29-1 and TRBJ2-1; D is uncertain. This CDR3 contains 13 residues. The V and J ends lost 5 bases and 3 bases respectively, with 11 bases between them. The germline V gene encodes CDR1 SQVTM and CDR2 ANQGSEA. CDR3 amino acids: CSVSPVLYNEQFF. For the CDR3, the DNA is TGCAGCGTTTCTCCGGTTCTCTACAATGAGCAGTTCTTC.

This clone was observed a few times. The chain couples TRBV6-5 to TRBJ2-7; 8 nucleotides line up with TRBD1. The CDR3 is made up of 15 amino acids. Per the germline V gene, CDR1 is MNHEY and CDR2 is SVGAGI. Germline trimming cut 5 bases from V and 3 bases from J; bases unmatched to any gene: 9. CDR3 coding DNA: TGTGCCAGCAGTCCGGGGACAGGACCTAGCTACGAGCAGTACTTC. Amino acid sequence: CASSPGTGPSYEQYF.

This clone occurred a few times. The V gene is TRBV4-1, the J gene TRBJ1-6, with TRBD1 matching 7 bases. With V trimmed by 0 bases and J by 8 bases, 4 bases remained unmatched. The CDR3 is made up of 15 amino acids. Germline V lookup: CDR1 MGHRA, CDR2 YSYEKL. CDR3 residues: CASSQDGTGDSPLHF. The CDR3 DNA reads as TGCGCCAGCAGCCAAGACGGAACAGGGGATTCACCCCTCCACTTT.

In this sample, this clone turned up a few times. V and J are TRBV5-6 and TRBJ2-5, with 9 bases aligning to TRBD2. Germline loops: CDR1 SGHDT, CDR2 YYEEEE. This CDR3 is 15 amino acids long. V gave up 1 base and J gave up 5 bases; unmatched junction bases: 6. In DNA, the CDR3 is TGTGCCAGCAGCTTGCGCCCTAGCGGGGTGGAGACCCAGTACTTC. Translating it yields CASSLRPSGVETQYF.

The genes are TRBV14 and TRBJ2-2; 7 bases match TRBD1. The V segment lost 3 bases and the J segment 11 bases; nucleotides outside the gene matches: 18. CDR1 is SGHDN and CDR2 is FVKESK in the germline V gene. The CDR3 spans 17 residues. The CDR3 DNA reads TGTGCCAGCAGCCAGCTACTTGGTCGCCGGGACAGACACGAGCTGTTTTTT. It specifies CASSQLLGRRDRHELFF.

There are a few counts of this clone. This sample includes further DNA sequences coding for the same CDR3. CDR3 in amino acids: CASSVTSGTYNEQFF. The CDR3 region has the DNA TGTGCCAGCAGCGTAACTAGCGGGACCTACAATGAGCAGTTCTTC. V is TRBV9 and J is TRBJ2-1, with 10 bases matching TRBD2. CDR3 length equals 15 residues. In germline, CDR1 is SGDLS, CDR2 YYNGEE. After removal of 1 base from V and 2 bases from J, the junction contained 0 bases not matched to a gene. Full variable domain (rest looked up from reference TRBV9 and TRBJ2-1): DSGVTQTPKHLITATGQRVTLRCSPRSGDLSVYWYQQSLDQGLQFLIQYYNGEERAKGNILERFSAQQFPDLHSELNLSSLELGDSALYFCASSVTSGTYNEQFFGPGTRLTVL.